This entry lists 23 T cell receptor beta chains sequenced from one sample in a study of Ad26.COV2.S vaccination and SARS-CoV-2 variants. Libraries were prepared by immunoSEQ multiplex PCR; TCRdb keeps only in-frame clonotypes and omits some of them. The sample comprises about 350,000 clones, 86% of which are singletons, and around a tenth rests with the top ten. The treatment is: some 20 received Ad26.COV2.S at low or high dose, single or two shots; roughly five received placebo; per-sample allocation not given. After the first vaccine or placebo injection, samples were drawn on day 63. This sample comprised peripheral blood, obtained in a trial of Ad26.COV2.S vaccine versus placebo. These TCRs come from a person aged 18-60 years who received the Ad26.COV2.S COVID-19 vaccine or a placebo.

The J gene is TRBJ1-5, the V gene TRBV3-1 (or the pseudogene TRBV3-2); the D gene is possibly TRBD1 (5 bases). CDR1 LGHDT and CDR2 YNNKEL come from the germline V gene (reference sequence). This CDR3 has 15 amino acids. V was cut by 0 bases and J by 5 bases, with 11 bases left in between. CDR3 sequence reads: CASSQERGRDQPQHF. Here the CDR3 DNA reads TGTGCCAGCAGCCAAGAGAGGGGCAGGGATCAGCCCCAGCATTTT.

This chain uses TRBV5-4 with TRBJ2-2; 13 bases line up with TRBD2. The CDR3 has 16 amino acids. Losses at the gene ends were 0 bases for V and 7 bases for J; bases not matched to a gene: 3. In germline, CDR1 is SGHNT, CDR2 YYREEE (reference sequence). CDR3 in amino acids: CASSLGTSGRIGELFF. CDR3 DNA sequence: TGTGCCAGCAGCTTGGGGACTAGCGGGAGAATCGGGGAGCTGTTTTTT. Drawing the rest from reference TRBV5-4 and TRBJ2-2, the complete variable domain is ETGVTQSPTHLIKTRGQQVTLRCSSQSGHNTVSWYQQALGQGPQFIFQYYREEENGRGNFPPRFSGLQFPNYSSELNVNALELDDSALYLCASSLGTSGRIGELFFGEGSRLTVL.

This rearrangement joins TRBV6-2 or TRBV6-3 to TRBJ2-3; TRBD2 agrees at 9 bases. Germline assignment: CDR1 MNHEY and CDR2 SVGEGT. Germline trimming cut 2 bases from V and 4 bases from J; bases unmatched to any gene: 13. The CDR3 consists of 18 residues. For the CDR3, the DNA is TGTGCCAGCAGTTACCCAAGATCCGCGGGGGGGCCCGCAGATACGCAGTATTTT. Translation: CASSYPRSAGGPADTQYF.

The chain uses TRBV7-3 and TRBJ1-1, with a possible D match to TRBD1 (5 bases). The CDR3 sequence is 13 residues long. The germline V gene encodes CDR1 SGHTA and CDR2 FQGTGA. The germline V and J ends were trimmed by 5 bases and 7 bases, with 14 bases remaining between them. The CDR3 sequence is CASSLDGRGEAFF. CDR3 sequence (DNA): TGTGCCAGCAGCCTCGACGGGAGGGGTGAAGCTTTCTTT. Variable domain in full (rest from reference TRBV7-3 and TRBJ1-1): GAGVSQTPSNKVTEKGKYVELRCDPISGHTALYWYRQSLGQGPEFLIYFQGTGAADDSGLPNDRFFAVRPEGSVSTLKIQRTERGDSAVYLCASSLDGRGEAFFGQGTRLTVV.

CDR3 DNA: TGTGCCAGCCAGAAGACAGAGGGCTCCTACGAGCAGTACTTC. This translates into CASQKTEGSYEQYF. The V call is TRBV19, the J call TRBJ2-7; perhaps D is TRBD1 or TRBD2 (5 bases each). Germline V gene sequence: CDR1 LNHDA, CDR2 SQIVND (reference sequence). The V end was cut by 9 bases, the J end by 0 bases, with 15 bases between. This CDR3 has 14 amino acids.

The chain is built from TRBV12-3 or TRBV12-4 and TRBJ1-4, with D unresolved. V was clipped by 6 bases and J by 6 bases, with 11 bases between them. CDR3 size: 13 residues. The CDR3 coding sequence is TGTGCCAGCAGGACCACTTTGTATGAAAAACTGTTTTTT. Encoded protein: CASRTTLYEKLFF.

This clone is a singleton in its sample. CDR3 coding DNA: TGTGCCAGCAGCCCTCCGGGACAAGGCTATGTAGGTGGCTACACCTTC. It translates to CASSPPGQGYVGGYTF. V gene TRBV7-2 combines with J gene TRBJ1-2; a weak D match, TRBD1 (6 bases). Deletions cut 5 bases from V and 7 bases from J, with 23 bases between. Germline-derived CDR1 and CDR2 are SGHTA and FQGNSA. The CDR3 sequence is 16 residues long.

The chain combines TRBV10-1 with TRBJ2-7; D perhaps matches TRBD1 (5 bases). Trimming took 7 bases from V and 0 from J, leaving 16 bases between them. CDR1 and CDR2 (germline): WNHNN, SYGVQD (reference sequence). The CDR3 consists of 15 residues. CDR3 loop: CASTVVKRGSYEQYF. CDR3 sequence (DNA): TGCGCCAGCACCGTAGTGAAAAGGGGCTCCTACGAGCAGTACTTC.

CDR3 protein: CAVRDTDAKNEKLFF. In nucleotides, the CDR3 is TGTGCCGTTCGGGACACGGACGCTAAAAATGAAAAACTGTTTTTT. This sequence joins TRBV19 and TRBJ1-4; TRBD1 is a possible D gene (6 bases). The CDR3 is made up of 15 amino acids. The ends were cut back, 11 bases at V and 5 bases at J, with 21 bases in the middle. Germline loops: CDR1 LNHDA, CDR2 SQIVND (reference sequence).

This clone was picked up one time. The gene calls are TRBV24-1 and TRBJ2-2; D is unresolved. Trimming shortened V by 7 bases and J by 7 bases, and 12 bases separated the two germline ends. The CDR3 spans 13 residues. CDR1 is KGHDR and CDR2 is SFDVKD in the germline V gene. This CDR3 is CATRSGLDGELFF. CDR3 coding DNA: TGTGCCACCAGATCCGGGCTTGACGGGGAGCTGTTTTTT.

There are a few counts of this clone. V is TRBV28 and J is TRBJ2-2; unclear D gene. Trimming took off 3 bases at V and 0 bases at J, with 5 bases between the two ends. Germline CDR1 reads MDHEN; CDR2 reads SYDVKM. The CDR3 has 14 amino acids. The CDR3 coding sequence is TGTGCCAGCAGTTTGTATACGAACACCGGGGAGCTGTTTTTT. Translation: CASSLYTNTGELFF.

The chain joins TRBV6-2 or TRBV6-3 to TRBJ1-2, with D maybe TRBD1 (6 bases). The CDR3 covers 15 residues. Germline CDR1 and CDR2: MNHEY and SVGEGT. V lost 5 bases and J 4 bases, leaving 17 bases between the germline ends. Here the CDR3 reads CASSLPGQSTYGYTF. CDR3 nucleotide sequence: TGTGCCAGCAGTCTTCCCGGACAGAGCACCTATGGCTACACCTTC.

The rearrangement links TRBV24-1 to TRBJ1-1; no firm D call. The CDR3 is 12 amino acids. The ends were cut back, 7 bases at V and 4 bases at J, with 9 bases in the middle. Germline CDR1 KGHDR, CDR2 SFDVKD. The CDR3 DNA reads as TGTGCCACCAGGGGAGAAGGCACTGAAGCTTTCTTT. This codes for CATRGEGTEAFF.

This CDR3 is CASSLSGRYGYTF. The CDR3 DNA follows: TGTGCCAGCAGTTTATCAGGGCGGTATGGCTACACCTTC. This chain links TRBV28 with TRBJ1-2, with D maybe TRBD1 (5 bases). CDR1 and CDR2 (germline): MDHEN, SYDVKM. The CDR3 length is 13 residues. With 1 base removed from V and 5 bases from J, the gap between germline ends came to 8 bases.

This clone was counted once. J is TRBJ2-1 and V is TRBV28; 8 bases fit TRBD2. This CDR3 has 16 residues. Germline CDR1 is MDHEN and CDR2 is SYDVKM. V shed 3 bases, J shed 0 bases, and the junction held 4 bases outside the gene matches. As DNA, the CDR3 is TGTGCCAGCAGTTTCCAACTAGCGGTCTCCTACAATGAGCAGTTCTTC. Translation gives CASSFQLAVSYNEQFF.

The chain employs TRBV19 and TRBJ2-5; tentatively, D is TRBD1 (5 bases). The CDR3 spans 16 residues. Trimming removed 4 bases from V and 4 bases from J, with 19 bases in between. Germline V gene sequence: CDR1 LNHDA, CDR2 SQIVND (reference sequence). For the CDR3, the DNA is TGTGCCAGTAGTACCCAAATAACAGGTGCCCCAGAGACCCAGTACTTC. Encoded protein: CASSTQITGAPETQYF. The full variable domain, with the rest looked up from reference TRBV19 and TRBJ2-5, is DGGITQSPKYLFRKEGQNVTLSCEQNLNHDAMYWYRQDPGQGLRLIYYSQIVNDFQKGDIAEGYSVSREKKESFPLTVTSAQKNPTAFYLCASSTQITGAPETQYFGPGTRLLVL.

The V gene is TRBV5-6, the J gene TRBJ1-3; no firm D call. Germline V gene lookup returns CDR1 SGHDT and CDR2 YYEEEE. The V end was cut by 1 base, the J end by 0 bases, with 8 bases between. The CDR3 sequence is 15 residues long. CDR3 nucleotide sequence: TGTGCCAGCAGCTTGACCGGACGCTCTGGAAACACCATATATTTT. Its protein product is CASSLTGRSGNTIYF.

V and J are TRBV7-7 and TRBJ2-1; 9 bases match TRBD2. V dropped 5 bases and J dropped 9; count of bases not matched to a gene: 11. The CDR3 has 15 residues. CDR1 is SSHAT and CDR2 is FNYEAQ in the germline V gene (reference sequence). The CDR3 DNA reads as TGTGCCAGCAGCGCCTCCGGGACTAGCATCGCTGAGCAGTTCTTC. This codes for CASSASGTSIAEQFF.

This chain links TRBV24-1 with TRBJ2-7; TRBD1 matches at 7 bases. Germline values: CDR1 KGHDR, CDR2 SFDVKD. The CDR3 runs 13 residues. Trimming at V came to 9 bases and at J to 7 bases, leaving 11 bases not matched to a gene. The CDR3 region has the DNA TGTGCCACCTCCGGGACAGAGGTTGGTGAGCAGTACTTC. The encoded protein is CATSGTEVGEQYF.

The CDR3 protein is CASSLSEGVNTEAFF. The CDR3 coding sequence is TGTGCCAGCAGCCTGTCGGAGGGGGTAAACACTGAAGCTTTCTTT. The chain combines TRBV7-2 with TRBJ1-1; D perhaps matches TRBD1 (6 bases). CDR1 is SGHTA and CDR2 is FQGNSA in the germline V gene. Trimming pared 5 bases from V and 2 bases from J, leaving 15 bases between. The CDR3 extends over 15 amino acids.

The chain links TRBV5-5 to TRBJ2-3; TRBD2 matches 14 bases. V shed 3 bases and J 2 bases; nucleotides not matched to a gene: 5. The CDR3 extends over 17 amino acids. Germline CDR1 and CDR2: SGHKS and YYEKEE (reference sequence). The CDR3 DNA sequence: TGTGCCAGCAGCTGGGGGACTAGCGGGGGACACACAGATACGCAGTATTTT. It codes for CASSWGTSGGHTDTQYF.

The chain is built from TRBV6-2 or TRBV6-3 and TRBJ1-2; unclear D gene. V was shortened by 5 bases and J by 7 bases, with 14 bases between the two germline ends. CDR1 and CDR2 from the germline V gene are MNHEY and SVGEGT. This CDR3 comprises 13 residues. The CDR3 coding sequence is TGTGCCAGCAGTCAAGAGTATCCTGGTGGCTACACCTTC. It is translated as CASSQEYPGGYTF.

V is TRBV6-4 and J is TRBJ1-2; no firm D call. Trimming stripped 1 base from V and 4 bases from J, with 1 base between. Germline CDR1 is MRHNA and CDR2 is SNTAGT. CDR3 length: 11 amino acids. CDR3 DNA: TGTGCCAGCAGTGACTTCTATGGCTACACCTTC. Protein: CASSDFYGYTF.